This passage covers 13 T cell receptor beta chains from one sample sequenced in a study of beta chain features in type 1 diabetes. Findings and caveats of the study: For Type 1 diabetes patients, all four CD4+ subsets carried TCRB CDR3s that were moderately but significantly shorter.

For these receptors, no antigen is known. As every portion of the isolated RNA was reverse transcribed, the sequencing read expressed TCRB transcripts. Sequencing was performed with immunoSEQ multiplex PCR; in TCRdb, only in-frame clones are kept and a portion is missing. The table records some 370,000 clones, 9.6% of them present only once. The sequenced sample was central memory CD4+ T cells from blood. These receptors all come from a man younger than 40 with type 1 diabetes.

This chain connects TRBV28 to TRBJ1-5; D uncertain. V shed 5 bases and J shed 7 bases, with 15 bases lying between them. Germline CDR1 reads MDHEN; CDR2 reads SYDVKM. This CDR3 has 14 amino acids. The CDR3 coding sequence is TGTGCCAGCAGTGCCGACACCCCGCCGCAGCCCCAGCATTTT. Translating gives CASSADTPPQPQHF.

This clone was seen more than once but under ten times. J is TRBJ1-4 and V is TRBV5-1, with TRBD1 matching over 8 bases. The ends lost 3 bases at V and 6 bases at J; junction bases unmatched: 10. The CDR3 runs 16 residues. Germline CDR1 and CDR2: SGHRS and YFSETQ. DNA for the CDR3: TGCGCCAGCAGCTCCTCTACGGGACAGGCTGATGAAAAACTGTTTTTT. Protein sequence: CASSSSTGQADEKLFF.

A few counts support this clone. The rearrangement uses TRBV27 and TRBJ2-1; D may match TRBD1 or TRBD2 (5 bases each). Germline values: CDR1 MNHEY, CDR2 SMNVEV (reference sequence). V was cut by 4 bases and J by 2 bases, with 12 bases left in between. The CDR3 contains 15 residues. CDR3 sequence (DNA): TGTGCCAGCAGTTGGGGACGGGCGACCTACAATGAGCAGTTCTTC. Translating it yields CASSWGRATYNEQFF.

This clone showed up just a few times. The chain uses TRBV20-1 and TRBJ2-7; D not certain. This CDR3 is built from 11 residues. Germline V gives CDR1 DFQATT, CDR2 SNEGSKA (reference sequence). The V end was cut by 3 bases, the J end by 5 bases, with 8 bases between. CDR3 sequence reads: CSASFGDEQYF. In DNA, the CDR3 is TGCAGTGCTAGTTTTGGGGACGAGCAGTACTTC.

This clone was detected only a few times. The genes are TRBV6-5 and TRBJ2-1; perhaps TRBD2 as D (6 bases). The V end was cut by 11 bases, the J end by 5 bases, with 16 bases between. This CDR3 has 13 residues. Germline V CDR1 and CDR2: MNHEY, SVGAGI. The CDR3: CAPRDLVDNEQFF. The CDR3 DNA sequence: TGTGCCCCCCGGGACTTGGTCGACAATGAGCAGTTCTTC.

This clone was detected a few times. Here the CDR3 DNA reads TGTGCCAGCAGCCCTCTTATGGACAGGGGCAATGAGCAGTTCTTC. The encoded protein is CASSPLMDRGNEQFF. The V gene is TRBV6-6, the J gene TRBJ2-1; 9 bases are a match to TRBD1. The V and J ends lost 6 bases and 6 bases, in that order; junction bases with no gene match: 9. CDR3 length: 15 residues. The germline gives CDR1 MNHNY, CDR2 SVGAGI (reference sequence).

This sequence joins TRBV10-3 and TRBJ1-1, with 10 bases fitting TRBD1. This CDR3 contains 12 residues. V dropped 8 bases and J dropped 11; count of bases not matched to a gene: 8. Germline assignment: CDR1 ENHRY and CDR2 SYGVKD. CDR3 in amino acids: CAIRQGAGDAFF. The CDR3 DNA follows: TGTGCCATCCGACAGGGGGCGGGGGACGCTTTCTTT.

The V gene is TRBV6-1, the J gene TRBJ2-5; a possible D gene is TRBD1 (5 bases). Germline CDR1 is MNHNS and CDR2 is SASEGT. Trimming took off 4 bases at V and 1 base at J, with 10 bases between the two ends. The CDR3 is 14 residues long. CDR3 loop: CASSVGRAQETQYF. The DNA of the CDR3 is TGTGCCAGCAGTGTTGGCAGGGCCCAAGAGACCCAGTACTTC.

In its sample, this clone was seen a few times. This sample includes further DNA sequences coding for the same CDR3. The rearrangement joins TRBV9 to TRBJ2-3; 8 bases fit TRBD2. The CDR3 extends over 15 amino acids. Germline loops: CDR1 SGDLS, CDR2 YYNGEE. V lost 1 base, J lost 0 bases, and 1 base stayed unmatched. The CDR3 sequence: CASSVLAGSTDTQYF. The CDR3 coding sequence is TGTGCCAGCAGCGTATTAGCGGGGAGCACAGATACGCAGTATTTT.

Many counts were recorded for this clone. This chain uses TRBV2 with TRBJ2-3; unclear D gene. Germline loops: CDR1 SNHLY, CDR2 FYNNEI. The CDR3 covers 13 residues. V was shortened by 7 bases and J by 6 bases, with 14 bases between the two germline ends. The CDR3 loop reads CASIPGHGDTQYF. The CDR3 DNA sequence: TGTGCCAGCATCCCCGGGCATGGGGATACGCAGTATTTT.

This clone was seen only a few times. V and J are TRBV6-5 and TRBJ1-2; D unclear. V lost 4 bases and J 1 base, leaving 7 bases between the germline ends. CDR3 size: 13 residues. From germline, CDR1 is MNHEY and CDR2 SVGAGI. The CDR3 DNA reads TGTGCCAGCAGTTCCCGGAGTAACTATGGCTACACCTTC. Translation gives CASSSRSNYGYTF.

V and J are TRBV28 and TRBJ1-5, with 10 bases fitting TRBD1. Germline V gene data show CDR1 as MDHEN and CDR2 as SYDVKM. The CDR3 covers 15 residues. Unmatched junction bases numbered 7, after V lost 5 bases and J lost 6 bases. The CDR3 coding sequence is TGTGCCAGCAGTCGCCCAGGGACAGGGGTTCAGCCCCAGCATTTT. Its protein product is CASSRPGTGVQPQHF. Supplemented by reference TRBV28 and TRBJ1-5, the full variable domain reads DVKVTQSSRYLVKRTGEKVFLECVQDMDHENMFWYRQDPGLGLRLIYFSYDVKMKEKGDIPEGYSVSREKKERFSLILESASTNQTSMYLCASSRPGTGVQPQHFGDGTRLSIL.

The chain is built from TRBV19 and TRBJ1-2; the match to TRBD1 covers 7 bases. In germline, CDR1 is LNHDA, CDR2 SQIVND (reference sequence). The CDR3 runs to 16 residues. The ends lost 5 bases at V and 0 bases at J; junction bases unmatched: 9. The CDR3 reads CASSFTVGTANYGYTF. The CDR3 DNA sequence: TGTGCCAGTAGTTTCACTGTCGGGACAGCTAACTATGGCTACACCTTC.